Given below is one T cell receptor beta chain in context. There is no known antigen for this receptor. Base qualities are not recorded, but no much larger clone differs from it by a single base. These data belong to a study of T cells in Graves' hyperthyroidism and ophthalmopathy (dated by TCRdb to between 2018 and 2021). With regard to the full study: TCR V-J signatures able to tell the groups apart were searched for in a discovery cohort of more than 90 patients, of whom 43 had Graves' ophthalmopathy and 55 to 65 had stable Graves' hyperthyroidism. Prospective prediction of ophthalmopathy was tested in an independent validation cohort consisting of some 19 hyperthyroidism patients and 15 or so patients who later progressed to ophthalmopathy. The 100 discovery patients were randomly split 7:3 into training and test sets. Thyroid tissue and blood T-cell repertoires from several Graves' hyperthyroidism patients were also compared in the study. After blood sampling, hyperthyroidism patients were treated with methimazole at a starting dose of 30 mg daily, and ophthalmopathy patients were treated with high-dose intravenous methylprednisolone. TCR Vbeta CDR3 sequencing of approximately 140 peripheral blood samples (over 40 ophthalmopathy, 75 to 80 hyperthyroidism and some 17 progressor patients) is reported in the paper. The investigation overall reported the following: In validation, the model predicted progression to ophthalmopathy with roughly 70% sensitivity and less than 80% specificity, a median of roughly seven months before onset. No statistical method was used to set the sample size in advance, and investigators knew the group allocation. Most expanded thyroid clonotypes (frequency above 0.001) were also found in blood, which suggests that blood repertoires may mirror thyroid immune responses. A model built on a 13 V-J signature distinguished ophthalmopathy from stable hyperthyroidism, reaching about 88% sensitivity and around 81% specificity in cross-validation and 80%/75% in testing.

The TCR beta CDR3 regions were amplified from the RNA transcripts. For the first round of RT-PCR on the TCR CDR3, the HTBI primer set was used together with the Qiagen OneStep RT-PCR kit. The libraries were constructed in a second round of multiplex PCR and then size-selected and purified. Libraries were sequenced paired-end with 100 bp reads on an Illumina HiSeq2000. Per the source publication's procedure: SOAPnuke was used to process the raw data, with reads discarded if the reads contained adapters or uncalled bases, had a mean Phred below 15, or lacked an exact constant-primer or identifier match. COPE v1.2.5 was used to merge high-quality paired reads, and clonotypes were defined as unique nucleotide sequences. Clonotypes were aligned to IMGT TRBV, TRBD and TRBJ reference segments using MiTCR v1.1. Only V-J combinations with frequency above 0.0001, covering about 99% of repertoires, were analysed. A TCS score was defined as the ratio of F50 (clonal expansion) to E x V (chaos), with BLOSUM62-based TCRdist applied between CDR3 peptides within each V-J. Welch's t-statistics and random forest reduced around 520 V-J features to 13, which were used in a naive Bayes classifier (R e1071). The public reads were reanalyzed by TCRdb: fastp trimming at Q25, MiXCR alignment, in-frame beta chains only. Entries that share a CDR3 protein sequence are merged under the most common genes and DNA. TCRdb, not the original authors, processed these V and J calls. A total of 600,000 or so distinct CDR3 sequences appear in this sample, around 42% of them only once. The ten largest clones capture nearly 8.5% of the sample.

Stable Graves' hyperthyroidism was defined as no progression to ophthalmopathy during 18 months of follow-up. The hyperthyroidism patients were between 18 and 65 years old and newly diagnosed, with a disease duration of less than 2 months. Any patient with an uncontrolled infection, another autoimmune disease, pregnancy or lactation was excluded. Diagnoses were based on clinical symptoms, serum thyroxine and TRAb, thyroid ultrasound and orbital computed tomography. Total RNA was extracted with Trizol reagent, and quality was checked on an Agilent 2100 Bioanalyzer. V sheds 6 bases and J sheds 5 bases, leaving 15 bases between their ends. Measured from the cysteine to the phenylalanine, the CDR3 is 14 residues long. The read is trimmed to its CDR3 DNA, 42 bases read in frame from base 1. The germline V gene provides CDR1 SNHLY and CDR2 FYNNEI.

The source material was peripheral blood or thyroid tissue (not recorded which). The source of this sequence is a woman younger than 35 with Graves' hyperthyroidism. Donor details come from another sample of the same person, matched by shared clones. Rearrangement joined TRBV2 to TRBJ2-3; TRBD2 could be the D gene, as 6 bases match. The CDR3 has the sequence CASRWGEARDTQYF. The base sequence is TGTGCCAGCAGATGGGGGGAAGCCAGAGATACGCAGTATTTT.